Included here is one T cell receptor beta chain sequence, with context. Between the trimmed V and J ends, which lost 5 bases and 4 bases, there was a span of 14 bases. The CDR3 is 14 residues long. Per the germline V gene, CDR1 is SGHVS and CDR2 is FQNEAQ. This specimen belongs to a study of blood T cell repertoires in COVID-19. At the level of the study: Sites across the United States, Italy and Spain contributed samples from acute and convalescent COVID-19.

Original methodology: Reference gene primers were amplified, and this amplification served to estimate nucleated cell counts. Profiling relied on immunoSEQ multiplex PCR, and the TCRdb table lists in-frame clones only, not all of them. V, J and clone size are taken as reported in that table, and D and trimming were inferred from the DNA itself. Altogether over 90,000 clones are present, around 87% being singletons, with the ten largest covering 17%. The sequence was obtained from a human donor in a cohort sampled during active COVID-19. This chain connects TRBV7-8 to TRBJ1-2, with D unresolved. Sequenced sample: peripheral blood. Here the CDR3 reads CASSPRRELYGYTF. As DNA, the CDR3 is TGTGCCAGCAGCCCGAGGCGGGAGCTCTATGGCTACACCTTC.